Below are 17 T cell receptor beta chains sequenced from a single sample in a study of cytomegalovirus exposure and HLA in healthy donors. The PCR was carried out with 60 Vbeta primers and 13 Jbeta primers. Repertoires were generated with immunoSEQ multiplex PCR, while TCRdb's copy carries only in-frame clones and drops some. The top ten hold roughly 2% of the sample, which has 110,000 to 150,000 clones, more than 9.5% seen once. Sequencing input: PBMCs. These receptors originate from a man aged 50 or older in good health and CMV-seronegative.

This sequence joins TRBV2 and TRBJ2-3; unclear D gene. The germline gives CDR1 SNHLY, CDR2 FYNNEI. This CDR3 is 13 amino acids long. Trimming stripped 2 bases from V and 5 bases from J, with 8 bases between. The CDR3 reads CASSEIREDTQYF. CDR3 nucleotide sequence: TGTGCCAGCAGTGAAATTCGAGAAGATACGCAGTATTTT.

In this sample, this clone turned up a few times. V usage is TRBV18 and J usage is TRBJ2-2; no firm D call. V lost 0 bases to trimming and J lost 1 base, with 9 bases between them. Germline V gives CDR1 KGHSH, CDR2 LQKENI. This CDR3 has 16 residues. Here the CDR3 DNA reads TGTGCCAGCTCACCACCTATGTCCGGGAACACCGGGGAGCTGTTTTTT. This encodes CASSPPMSGNTGELFF. Full variable domain (outside the CDR3, taken from reference TRBV18 and TRBJ2-2): NAGVMQNPRHLVRRRGQEARLRCSPMKGHSHVYWYRQLPEEGLKFMVYLQKENIIDESGMPKERFSAEFPKEGPSILRIQQVVRGDSAAYFCASSPPMSGNTGELFFGEGSRLTVL.

A few counts support this clone. This rearrangement joins TRBV5-1 to TRBJ2-1; D perhaps matches TRBD1 (6 bases). The CDR3 has 14 amino acids. The germline V gene encodes CDR1 SGHRS and CDR2 YFSETQ. The germline V and J ends were trimmed by 5 bases and 9 bases, with 18 bases remaining between them. The CDR3 protein is CASSQGPPSSEQFF. CDR3 coding DNA: TGCGCCAGCAGTCAGGGGCCTCCTTCCTCTGAGCAGTTCTTC.

This clone has only a few counts. The gene calls are TRBV5-4 and TRBJ2-1; 7 bases fit TRBD1. Germline values: CDR1 SGHNT, CDR2 YYREEE (reference sequence). CDR3 size: 15 residues. V lost 5 bases, J lost 5 bases, and 10 bases stayed unmatched. The CDR3 nucleotides are TGTGCCAGCAGGAGGGACAGAAGTACAAACAATGAGCAGTTCTTC. Translating it yields CASRRDRSTNNEQFF.

This clone was seen more than once but under ten times. The rearrangement joins TRBV6-1 to TRBJ2-5, with 7 bases fitting TRBD1. The tail of the sequence fits TRBJ2-7 better, so the J call may be wrong. Germline CDR1 is MNHNS and CDR2 is SASEGT. This CDR3 has 13 residues. This CDR3 is CAGRTGATYEQYF. In nucleotides, the CDR3 is TGTGCCGGACGGACAGGAGCGACTTACGAGCAGTACTTC.

The sample holds many counts of this clone. This CDR3 is CASSQGGLTHIYEQYF. The CDR3 DNA reads TGTGCCAGCAGCCAGGGGGGACTCACGCATATATACGAGCAGTACTTC. This chain connects TRBV14 to TRBJ2-7; TRBD2 might be the D (6 bases). Germline V gives CDR1 SGHDN, CDR2 FVKESK. V lost 3 bases and J 4 bases, leaving 19 bases between the germline ends. The CDR3 runs 16 residues.

The chain joins TRBV6-5 to TRBJ1-5; a possible D gene is TRBD1 (6 bases). The V and J ends lost 5 bases and 7 bases respectively, with 12 bases between them. From germline, CDR1 is MNHEY and CDR2 SVGAGI. The CDR3 has 13 amino acids. In nucleotides, the CDR3 is TGTGCCAGCAGTATCTACAGGGAACAGCCCCAGCATTTT. This codes for CASSIYREQPQHF.

This clone was seen only a few times. A much larger clone lies one base from this, so it may be a read error. This sequence joins TRBV7-8 and TRBJ1-1; D perhaps matches TRBD1 (5 bases). Germline loops: CDR1 SGHVS, CDR2 FQNEAQ. The CDR3 contains 13 residues. The V end lost 1 base, the J end lost 4 bases, and 7 bases lay between the germline ends. This CDR3 reads CASSLVGATEAFF. CDR3 DNA: TGTGCCAGCAGCTTAGTAGGGGCCACTGAAGCTTTCTTT.

This clone was picked up a small number of times. J is TRBJ2-2 and V is TRBV29-1; possibly TRBD1 for D (5 bases). Looked up from germline, CDR1 is SQVTM and CDR2 is ANQGSEA. Trimming took 8 bases from V and 8 from J, leaving 18 bases between them. The CDR3 covers 13 residues. The CDR3 spells CSSKGAGQGELFF. CDR3 coding DNA: TGCAGCTCAAAGGGCGCAGGGCAAGGGGAGCTGTTTTTT.

A few counts support this clone. V is TRBV13 and J is TRBJ1-1; perhaps TRBD1 as D (5 bases). Germline values: CDR1 PRHDT, CDR2 FYEKMQ (reference sequence). V dropped 6 bases and J dropped 10 bases, with 12 bases sitting between them. The CDR3 is 11 amino acids. CDR3 loop: CASRGGLLAFF. DNA of the CDR3: TGTGCCAGCAGGGGGGGTTTGTTAGCTTTCTTT.

The gene calls are TRBV2 and TRBJ1-5; TRBD1 matches at 7 bases. The J segment lost 7 bases and the V segment lost 9 bases, leaving 15 bases of the junction unmatched. The CDR3 totals 15 residues. Germline values: CDR1 SNHLY, CDR2 FYNNEI. The CDR3 DNA follows: TGTGCCAGTAGTTCTTGGACAGGACAGACACAGCCCCAGCATTTT. Translating gives CASSSWTGQTQPQHF.

The chain links TRBV15 to TRBJ2-7, with 9 bases lining up with TRBD1. The germline CDR1 and CDR2 sequences are LNHNV and YYDKDF (reference sequence). Trimming at V came to 1 base and at J to 6 bases, leaving 7 bases not matched to a gene. There are 15 residues in the CDR3. Here the CDR3 DNA reads TGTGCCACCAGCAGAGGGGGGACAGGGAAGGGCGAGCAGTACTTC. Protein sequence: CATSRGGTGKGEQYF.

A few counts support this clone. The chain recombines TRBV30 with TRBJ2-1; 7 nucleotides match TRBD2. The germline V gene has CDR1 GTSNPN and CDR2 SVGIG (reference sequence). The J segment lost 8 bases and the V segment lost 5 bases, leaving 9 bases of the junction unmatched. The CDR3 has 13 amino acids. The CDR3 nucleotides read TGTGCCTGGGGGCCGGGAGGTTCTCATGAGCAGTTCTTC. It is translated as CAWGPGGSHEQFF.

This clone was seen a handful of times. This chain connects TRBV6-5 to TRBJ1-5; 8 bases fit TRBD1. V shed 5 bases and J 7 bases; nucleotides not matched to a gene: 7. CDR1 is MNHEY and CDR2 is SVGAGI in the germline V gene. This CDR3 has 14 residues. CDR3 loop: CASSKHGQGQPQHF. The CDR3 DNA sequence: TGTGCCAGCAGTAAACACGGACAGGGACAGCCCCAGCATTTT.

This clone was found a few times. CDR3 sequence reads: CASSRDGTGELFF. The CDR3 DNA reads as TGCGCCAGCAGCCGGGATGGCACCGGGGAGCTGTTTTTT. The chain combines TRBV10-1 with TRBJ2-2, with TRBD2 as a possible D gene (5 bases). The V gene's germline CDR1 is WNHNN and CDR2 SYGVQD (reference sequence). V lost 6 bases and J lost 4, with 9 bases in between. CDR3 length: 13 residues.

The chain links TRBV7-2 to TRBJ1-3; TRBD1 agrees at 10 bases. Per germline, CDR1 SGHTA and CDR2 FQGNSA. The CDR3 has 16 residues. V was clipped by 2 bases and J by 2 bases; unmatched bases: 3. CDR3 nucleotides: TGTGCCAGCAGCTTAAAGGGGACAGGGGCTGGAAACACCATATATTTT. As protein: CASSLKGTGAGNTIYF.

The rearrangement uses TRBV10-3 and TRBJ2-7, with 7 bases identical to TRBD2. J was trimmed by 2 bases and V by 10 bases; bases with no gene match: 8. CDR1 and CDR2 from the germline V gene are ENHRY and SYGVKD. There are 13 residues in the CDR3. CDR3 sequence: CATKTAGAYEQYF. In DNA, the CDR3 is TGTGCCACCAAAACGGCGGGAGCCTACGAGCAGTACTTC.